A selection of T cell receptor beta chains follows, all from one sample in a study of blood T cell repertoires in COVID-19. Here immunoSEQ multiplex PCR was the method, and the copy in TCRdb shows in-frame clones only, minus some. The table has roughly 100,000 clones, more than 85% seen once; the top ten hold more than 5%. Sequencing used peripheral blood. These receptors were obtained from a human donor in a cohort sampled during active COVID-19. Both conserved end residues are part of each CDR3. Fields, in order: V gene, clone size, D gene, J gene, CDR3 protein, CDR3 DNA. D genes are given only for firm matches. Clone size, where shown, is once, few, many, or a class for clones that have expanded.

V gene: TRBV27; clone size: -; D gene: TRBD2; J gene: TRBJ2-1; CDR3 protein: CASRIGPGTNNEQFF; CDR3 DNA: TGTGCCAGCAGGATCGGGCCCGGGACTAACAATGAGCAGTTCTTC
V gene: TRBV18; clone size: -; D gene: -; J gene: TRBJ2-5; CDR3 protein: CASSPGLFRGQETQYF; CDR3 DNA: TGTGCCAGCTCACCAGGTTTATTTCGGGGGCAAGAGACCCAGTACTTC
V gene: TRBV2; clone size: -; D gene: TRBD2; J gene: TRBJ2-7; CDR3 protein: CASTFLAGGIEQYF; CDR3 DNA: TGTGCCAGCACGTTCCTAGCGGGAGGCATCGAGCAGTACTTC
V gene: TRBV6-5; clone size: -; D gene: -; J gene: TRBJ1-2; CDR3 protein: CASSGDYGYTF; CDR3 DNA: TGTGCCAGCAGCGGAGACTATGGCTACACCTTC
V gene: TRBV27; clone size: -; D gene: TRBD1; J gene: TRBJ2-7; CDR3 protein: CASSPVDSQGADEQYF; CDR3 DNA: TGTGCCAGCAGCCCCGTCGATTCGCAGGGGGCCGACGAGCAGTACTTC
V gene: TRBV19; clone size: once; D gene: TRBD1; J gene: TRBJ1-5; CDR3 protein: CASSGDRGRQPQHF; CDR3 DNA: TGTGCCAGTAGTGGGGACAGGGGGCGGCAGCCCCAGCATTTT
V gene: TRBV7-2; clone size: -; D gene: -; J gene: TRBJ1-1; CDR3 protein: CASSFLRSDTEAFF; CDR3 DNA: TGTGCCAGCAGCTTTCTCAGGTCGGACACTGAAGCTTTCTTT
V gene: TRBV28; clone size: few; D gene: TRBD1; J gene: TRBJ1-3; CDR3 protein: CASSTPTGAAGNTIYF; CDR3 DNA: TGTGCCAGCAGCACACCAACAGGGGCGGCTGGAAACACCATATATTTT
V gene: TRBV18; clone size: -; D gene: TRBD2; J gene: TRBJ2-1; CDR3 protein: CASSPPKWQGLRAGGSDNEQFF; CDR3 DNA: TGTGCCAGCTCACCACCTAAGTGGCAGGGGCTTCGAGCGGGAGGGTCTGACAATGAGCAGTTCTTC
V gene: TRBV7-9; clone size: -; D gene: TRBD1; J gene: TRBJ1-2; CDR3 protein: CASSSTTGAITLNYGYTF; CDR3 DNA: TGTGCCAGCAGCTCAACGACAGGGGCGATAACCTTGAACTATGGCTACACCTTC
V gene: TRBV29-1; clone size: -; D gene: -; J gene: TRBJ1-4; CDR3 protein: CSVGGAVGNEKLFF; CDR3 DNA: TGCAGCGTTGGGGGAGCAGTAGGTAATGAAAAACTGTTTTTT
V gene: TRBV21-1; clone size: -; D gene: -; J gene: TRBJ1-1; CDR3 protein: CASSKYRGRQDTEAFF; CDR3 DNA: TGTGCCAGCAGCAAATACAGGGGGCGTCAGGACACTGAAGCTTTCTTT
V gene: TRBV19; clone size: -; D gene: TRBD1; J gene: TRBJ2-7; CDR3 protein: CASSIGTGDEQYF; CDR3 DNA: TGTGCCAGTAGTATAGGGACAGGGGACGAGCAGTACTTC
V gene: TRBV5-1; clone size: -; D gene: TRBD1; J gene: TRBJ2-5; CDR3 protein: CASSLLGQRQETQYF; CDR3 DNA: TGCGCCAGCAGCTTACTGGGACAGCGTCAAGAGACCCAGTACTTC
V gene: TRBV28; clone size: -; D gene: TRBD1; J gene: TRBJ1-2; CDR3 protein: CASSRQGGYGYTF; CDR3 DNA: TGTGCCAGCAGTAGACAGGGTGGCTATGGCTACACCTTC
V gene: TRBV9; clone size: -; D gene: -; J gene: TRBJ2-5; CDR3 protein: CASSVAGNSQETQYF; CDR3 DNA: TGTGCCAGCAGCGTAGCGGGGAACAGCCAAGAGACCCAGTACTTC
V gene: TRBV29-1; clone size: once; D gene: TRBD1; J gene: TRBJ2-7; CDR3 protein: CSVETTGDYEQYF; CDR3 DNA: TGCAGCGTTGAGACGACAGGGGACTACGAGCAGTACTTC
V gene: TRBV12-5; clone size: -; D gene: TRBD1; J gene: TRBJ1-1; CDR3 protein: CASGGTGESTEAFF; CDR3 DNA: TGTGCTAGTGGGGGGACAGGGGAAAGCACTGAAGCTTTCTTT
V gene: TRBV3-1/TRBV3-2; clone size: -; D gene: -; J gene: TRBJ1-1; CDR3 protein: CASSQDSGRAFF; CDR3 DNA: TGTGCCAGCAGCCAAGACTCCGGGAGGGCTTTCTTT
V gene: TRBV25-1; clone size: -; D gene: -; J gene: TRBJ2-2; CDR3 protein: CASSYRAFGTGELFF; CDR3 DNA: TGTGCCAGCAGTTACAGGGCCTTCGGGACCGGGGAGCTGTTTTTT
V gene: TRBV3-1/TRBV3-2; clone size: -; D gene: -; J gene: TRBJ1-2; CDR3 protein: CASSQDTGNYGYTF; CDR3 DNA: TGTGCCAGCAGTCAGGATACAGGGAACTATGGCTACACCTTC
V gene: TRBV7-9; clone size: -; D gene: -; J gene: TRBJ2-1; CDR3 protein: CASSLSEQFF; CDR3 DNA: TGTGCCAGCAGCTTGAGTGAGCAGTTCTTC
V gene: TRBV9; clone size: -; D gene: -; J gene: TRBJ2-1; CDR3 protein: CASSPEGLPYNEQFF; CDR3 DNA: TGTGCCAGCAGCCCCGAGGGACTGCCCTACAATGAGCAGTTCTTC
V gene: TRBV19; clone size: -; D gene: TRBD1; J gene: TRBJ2-7; CDR3 protein: CASSIPTGQGSGEQYF; CDR3 DNA: TGTGCCAGTAGTATTCCCACGGGACAGGGGTCCGGCGAGCAGTACTTC
V gene: TRBV3-1/TRBV3-2; clone size: -; D gene: TRBD2; J gene: TRBJ2-1; CDR3 protein: CASSQEVRGRAQFF; CDR3 DNA: TGTGCCAGCAGCCAAGAAGTCCGCGGGAGGGCCCAGTTCTTC
V gene: TRBV4-1; clone size: few; D gene: TRBD2; J gene: TRBJ2-1; CDR3 protein: CASSQEMVSGGAHEQFF; CDR3 DNA: TGCGCCAGCAGCCAAGAGATGGTAAGCGGGGGGGCCCACGAGCAGTTCTTC
V gene: TRBV19; clone size: -; D gene: -; J gene: TRBJ1-5; CDR3 protein: CASSRRTPHGQPQHF; CDR3 DNA: TGTGCCAGTAGTCGCCGGACACCGCATGGACAGCCCCAGCATTTT
V gene: TRBV19; clone size: -; D gene: -; J gene: TRBJ2-4; CDR3 protein: CASSIAVGASAKNIQYF; CDR3 DNA: TGTGCCAGTAGTATAGCCGTGGGAGCCTCGGCCAAAAACATTCAGTACTTC
V gene: TRBV7-9; clone size: -; D gene: TRBD1; J gene: TRBJ2-7; CDR3 protein: CASSPPETGVEQYF; CDR3 DNA: TGTGCCAGCAGCCCTCCCGAGACAGGGGTCGAGCAGTACTTC
V gene: TRBV2; clone size: once; D gene: -; J gene: TRBJ2-7; CDR3 protein: CASTRQDLSYEQYF; CDR3 DNA: TGTGCCAGCACCAGACAGGACCTCTCCTACGAGCAGTACTTC
V gene: TRBV7-9; clone size: once; D gene: -; J gene: TRBJ2-3; CDR3 protein: CASSLASDTDTQYF; CDR3 DNA: TGTGCCAGCAGCTTGGCTAGCGACACAGATACGCAGTATTTT
V gene: TRBV7-2; clone size: -; D gene: TRBD2; J gene: TRBJ2-2; CDR3 protein: CASSSRASGRAGELFF; CDR3 DNA: TGTGCCAGCAGCTCACGCGCTAGCGGGCGGGCCGGGGAGCTGTTTTTT
V gene: TRBV10-2; clone size: -; D gene: TRBD2; J gene: TRBJ2-1; CDR3 protein: CASSGGGGSNEQFF; CDR3 DNA: TGCGCCAGCAGTGGGGGCGGGGGGTCCAATGAGCAGTTCTTC
V gene: TRBV7-9; clone size: -; D gene: TRBD2; J gene: TRBJ2-2; CDR3 protein: CASSPGGKKANTGELFF; CDR3 DNA: TGTGCCAGCAGCCCGGGGGGTAAGAAGGCGAACACCGGGGAGCTGTTTTTT
V gene: TRBV29-1; clone size: -; D gene: TRBD2; J gene: TRBJ2-3; CDR3 protein: CSVEAGGTVDTQYF; CDR3 DNA: TGCAGCGTTGAGGCGGGAGGGACAGTAGATACGCAGTATTTT
V gene: TRBV6-5; clone size: -; D gene: -; J gene: TRBJ2-2; CDR3 protein: CASIGHLANTGELFF; CDR3 DNA: TGTGCCAGCATCGGACATCTCGCGAACACCGGGGAGCTGTTTTTT
V gene: TRBV5-6; clone size: -; D gene: -; J gene: TRBJ1-6; CDR3 protein: CASSLGPRGPYNSPLHF; CDR3 DNA: TGTGCCAGCAGCTTGGGCCCCCGAGGGCCCTATAATTCACCCCTCCACTTT
V gene: TRBV14; clone size: -; D gene: -; J gene: TRBJ2-1; CDR3 protein: CASSLFGGGSLRDEQFF; CDR3 DNA: TGTGCCAGCAGCCTTTTTGGGGGGGGCTCCCTGAGGGATGAGCAGTTCTTC
V gene: TRBV2; clone size: -; D gene: -; J gene: TRBJ1-2; CDR3 protein: CASSDTRQNLYGYTF; CDR3 DNA: TGTGCCAGCAGCGACACGCGACAGAACCTCTATGGCTACACCTTC
V gene: TRBV21-1; clone size: -; D gene: -; J gene: TRBJ2-1; CDR3 protein: CASSKGREEWNEQFF; CDR3 DNA: TGTGCCAGCAGCAAAGGCAGGGAAGAGTGGAATGAGCAGTTCTTC
V gene: TRBV18; clone size: once; D gene: -; J gene: TRBJ2-5; CDR3 protein: CASSPRQDQETQYF; CDR3 DNA: TGTGCCAGCTCACCTCGACAGGATCAAGAGACCCAGTACTTC
V gene: TRBV19; clone size: -; D gene: -; J gene: TRBJ2-5; CDR3 protein: CASSIFGDETQYF; CDR3 DNA: TGTGCCAGTAGTATATTCGGAGATGAGACCCAGTACTTC
V gene: TRBV24-1; clone size: -; D gene: -; J gene: TRBJ2-2; CDR3 protein: CATSDLGDEPTTGELFF; CDR3 DNA: TGTGCCACCAGTGATTTAGGAGATGAGCCCACCACCGGGGAGCTGTTTTTT
V gene: TRBV5-1; clone size: -; D gene: TRBD2; J gene: TRBJ2-7; CDR3 protein: CASSQTGLAGEDEQYF; CDR3 DNA: TGCGCCAGCAGCCAAACAGGACTAGCGGGAGAGGACGAGCAGTACTTC
V gene: TRBV19; clone size: -; D gene: TRBD2; J gene: TRBJ2-1; CDR3 protein: CASSILAGNNNEQFF; CDR3 DNA: TGTGCCAGTAGTATTTTAGCGGGGAATAACAATGAGCAGTTCTTC
V gene: TRBV28; clone size: once; D gene: -; J gene: TRBJ1-2; CDR3 protein: CASSFRGMDGQNYGYTF; CDR3 DNA: TGTGCCAGCAGTTTCCGTGGAATGGACGGACAAAACTATGGCTACACCTTC
V gene: TRBV9; clone size: -; D gene: -; J gene: TRBJ2-2; CDR3 protein: CASSVTRSTGELFF; CDR3 DNA: TGTGCCAGCAGCGTAACGAGGTCCACCGGGGAGCTGTTTTTT